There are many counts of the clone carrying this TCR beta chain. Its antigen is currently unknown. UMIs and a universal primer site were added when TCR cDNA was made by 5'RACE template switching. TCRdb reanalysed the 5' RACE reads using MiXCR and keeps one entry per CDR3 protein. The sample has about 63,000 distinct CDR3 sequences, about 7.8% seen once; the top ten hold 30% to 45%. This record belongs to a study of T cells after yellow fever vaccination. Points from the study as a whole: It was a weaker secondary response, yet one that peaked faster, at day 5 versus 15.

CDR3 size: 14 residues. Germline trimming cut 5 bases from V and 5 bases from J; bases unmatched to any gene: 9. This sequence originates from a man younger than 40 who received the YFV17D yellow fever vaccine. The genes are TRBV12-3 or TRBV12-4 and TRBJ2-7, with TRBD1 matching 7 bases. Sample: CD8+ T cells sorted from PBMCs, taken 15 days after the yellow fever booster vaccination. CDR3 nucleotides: TGTGCCAGCAGTGATACAGGGGACGAAAACGAGCAGTACTTC. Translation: CASSDTGDENEQYF.